Sequencing of this TCR beta chain was carried out in a study of blood T cell repertoires in COVID-19. Original handling: Amplified reference gene primers provided the basis for estimating nucleated cell counts. Profiled with immunoSEQ multiplex PCR; TCRdb holds only in-frame clones, not every one. The V and J calls and clone size are taken from that table; D and trimming were inferred from the DNA. The table includes more than 65,000 clones, around 80% detected once. The CDR3 runs to 12 residues. Germline V gives CDR1 SGHTA, CDR2 FQGNSA. The V end lost 2 bases, the J end lost 7 bases, and 8 bases lay between the germline ends.

What was sequenced was peripheral blood. This sequence originates from a woman over 75 with acute or convalescent COVID-19. The chain has TRBV7-2 and TRBJ1-1; no firm D call. This chain's CDR3 is CASSLSRGEAFF. The CDR3 DNA sequence: TGTGCCAGCAGCTTAAGCCGAGGTGAAGCTTTCTTT.